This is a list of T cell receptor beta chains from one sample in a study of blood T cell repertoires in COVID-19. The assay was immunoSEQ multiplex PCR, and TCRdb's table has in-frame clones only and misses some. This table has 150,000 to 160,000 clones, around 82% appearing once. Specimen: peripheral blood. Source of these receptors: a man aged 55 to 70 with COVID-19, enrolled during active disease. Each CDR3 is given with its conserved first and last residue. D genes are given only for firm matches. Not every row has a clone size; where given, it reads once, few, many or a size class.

CDR3 protein: CASSRGEVLNTEAFF; CDR3 DNA: TGCGCCAGCAGCCGCGGGGAGGTTCTGAACACTGAAGCTTTCTTT; clone size: -; D gene: -; V gene: TRBV5-1; J gene: TRBJ1-1
CDR3 protein: CASSRVPGQGNTIYF; CDR3 DNA: TGCGCCAGCAGCAGAGTCCCGGGACAAGGAAACACCATATATTTT; clone size: -; D gene: -; V gene: TRBV5-1; J gene: TRBJ1-3
CDR3 protein: CSVEDPRFPYEQYF; CDR3 DNA: TGCAGCGTTGAAGACCCCAGGTTCCCCTACGAGCAGTACTTC; clone size: -; D gene: -; V gene: TRBV29-1; J gene: TRBJ2-7
CDR3 protein: CASSQSRGRGVNTEAFF; CDR3 DNA: TGCGCCAGCAGTCAATCGCGTGGCAGGGGGGTGAACACTGAAGCTTTCTTT; clone size: -; D gene: TRBD1; V gene: TRBV23-1; J gene: TRBJ1-1
CDR3 protein: CASTGPQETQYF; CDR3 DNA: TGTGCCAGCACAGGGCCTCAAGAGACCCAGTACTTC; clone size: -; D gene: -; V gene: TRBV6-5; J gene: TRBJ2-5
CDR3 protein: CASSLHLSGLTEAFF; CDR3 DNA: TGTGCCAGCAGTTTACATTTATCGGGACTCACTGAAGCTTTCTTT; clone size: -; D gene: -; V gene: TRBV27; J gene: TRBJ1-1
CDR3 protein: CASSAPGQGAYSSYNEQFF; CDR3 DNA: TGTGCCAGCTCAGCTCCGGGACAGGGGGCATATAGCTCCTACAATGAGCAGTTCTTC; clone size: -; D gene: TRBD1; V gene: TRBV18; J gene: TRBJ2-1
CDR3 protein: CASSLPSGGETQYF; CDR3 DNA: TGTGCCAGCAGCCTCCCTAGCGGGGGAGAGACCCAGTACTTC; clone size: -; D gene: TRBD2; V gene: TRBV5-5; J gene: TRBJ2-5
CDR3 protein: CASSQGPTGGEKLFF; CDR3 DNA: TGCGCCAGCAGCCAAGGGCCCACGGGAGGAGAAAAACTGTTTTTT; clone size: -; D gene: -; V gene: TRBV4-1; J gene: TRBJ1-4
CDR3 protein: CASSREVSTDTQYF; CDR3 DNA: TGTGCCAGCAGCCGCGAGGTGAGCACAGATACGCAGTATTTT; clone size: -; D gene: -; V gene: TRBV11-1; J gene: TRBJ2-3
CDR3 protein: CASRLSGIYEQFF; CDR3 DNA: TGTGCCAGCAGACTTAGCGGGATCTATGAGCAGTTCTTC; clone size: -; D gene: TRBD2; V gene: TRBV12-3/TRBV12-4; J gene: TRBJ2-1
CDR3 protein: CASSLDGAPLNEQYF; CDR3 DNA: TGTGCCAGCAGCTTAGACGGAGCACCCCTTAACGAGCAGTACTTC; clone size: -; D gene: -; V gene: TRBV11-3; J gene: TRBJ2-7
CDR3 protein: CASSVRQEVNQPQHF; CDR3 DNA: TGTGCCAGCAGCGTACGACAGGAGGTCAATCAGCCCCAGCATTTT; clone size: -; D gene: -; V gene: TRBV2; J gene: TRBJ1-5
CDR3 protein: CATVRVTGNYGYTF; CDR3 DNA: TGTGCCACCGTCAGAGTAACAGGGAACTATGGCTACACCTTC; clone size: -; D gene: -; V gene: TRBV28; J gene: TRBJ1-2
CDR3 protein: CASRRQGSDYGYTF; CDR3 DNA: TGTGCCAGCAGACGACAGGGGAGCGACTATGGCTACACCTTC; clone size: -; D gene: TRBD1; V gene: TRBV6-5; J gene: TRBJ1-2
CDR3 protein: CATTTGQGYTEAFF; CDR3 DNA: TGTGCCACCACCACCGGACAGGGCTACACTGAAGCTTTCTTT; clone size: -; D gene: TRBD1; V gene: TRBV15; J gene: TRBJ1-1
CDR3 protein: CASGQGRYSPLHF; CDR3 DNA: TGTGCCAGCGGACAGGGACGGTATTCACCCCTCCACTTT; clone size: -; D gene: TRBD1; V gene: TRBV5-6; J gene: TRBJ1-6
CDR3 protein: CASSSRVIGSNQPQHF; CDR3 DNA: TGTGCCAGCAGCAGCAGGGTAATCGGTAGCAATCAGCCCCAGCATTTT; clone size: -; D gene: -; V gene: TRBV7-2; J gene: TRBJ1-5
CDR3 protein: CASSQVIDRRNEAFF; CDR3 DNA: TGTGCCAGCAGCCAGGTGATAGACAGACGAAATGAAGCTTTCTTT; clone size: -; D gene: -; V gene: TRBV3-1/TRBV3-2; J gene: TRBJ1-1
CDR3 protein: CSVLGQTYGYTF; CDR3 DNA: TGCAGCGTGCTGGGACAGACCTATGGCTACACCTTC; clone size: once; D gene: TRBD1; V gene: TRBV29-1; J gene: TRBJ1-2
CDR3 protein: CASSPVRELVRKNQPQHF; CDR3 DNA: TGTGCCAGCTCACCAGTGAGGGAATTGGTAAGGAAAAATCAGCCCCAGCATTTT; clone size: once; D gene: -; V gene: TRBV18; J gene: TRBJ1-5
CDR3 protein: CASSTGQGSYGYTF; CDR3 DNA: TGTGCCAGCAGCACTGGACAGGGAAGCTATGGCTACACCTTC; clone size: -; D gene: TRBD1; V gene: TRBV6-6; J gene: TRBJ1-2
CDR3 protein: CASSKDRGTQYF; CDR3 DNA: TGTGCCAGCAGTAAGGACCGGGGGACCCAGTACTTC; clone size: -; D gene: -; V gene: TRBV6-2/TRBV6-3; J gene: TRBJ2-5
CDR3 protein: CATSDRGLAGGPTDTQYF; CDR3 DNA: TGTGCCACCAGTGATCGGGGACTAGCGGGGGGGCCGACAGATACGCAGTATTTT; clone size: -; D gene: TRBD2; V gene: TRBV24-1; J gene: TRBJ2-3
CDR3 protein: CASRLQEYNSPLHF; CDR3 DNA: TGTGCCAGCAGGTTACAGGAGTATAATTCACCCCTCCACTTT; clone size: -; D gene: -; V gene: TRBV6-5; J gene: TRBJ1-6
CDR3 protein: CASRNRGGSEKLFF; CDR3 DNA: TGTGCCAGTAGGAACAGGGGAGGAAGTGAAAAACTGTTTTTT; clone size: -; D gene: TRBD1; V gene: TRBV19; J gene: TRBJ1-4
CDR3 protein: CASSIGTVIYGYTF; CDR3 DNA: TGTGCCAGTAGTATCGGGACAGTGATCTATGGCTACACCTTC; clone size: -; D gene: TRBD1; V gene: TRBV19; J gene: TRBJ1-2
CDR3 protein: CASSAILGQLDYEQYF; CDR3 DNA: TGTGCCAGCAGCGCAATACTCGGACAGTTGGACTACGAGCAGTACTTC; clone size: once; D gene: -; V gene: TRBV7-9; J gene: TRBJ2-7
CDR3 protein: CASSPLDRASGAFF; CDR3 DNA: TGTGCCAGCAGCCCCCTCGACAGGGCCTCGGGAGCTTTCTTT; clone size: -; D gene: TRBD1; V gene: TRBV7-3; J gene: TRBJ1-1
CDR3 protein: CASSPRPGEGYTF; CDR3 DNA: TGTGCCAGCAGTCCCCGGCCAGGGGAGGGCTACACCTTC; clone size: -; D gene: -; V gene: TRBV27; J gene: TRBJ1-2
CDR3 protein: CASSLRTGGYTGELFF; CDR3 DNA: TGTGCCAGCAGCTTAAGGACAGGGGGTTACACCGGGGAGCTGTTTTTT; clone size: -; D gene: TRBD1; V gene: TRBV5-5; J gene: TRBJ2-2
CDR3 protein: CASRAGSAEQYF; CDR3 DNA: TGCGCCAGCAGGGCCGGGTCCGCCGAGCAGTACTTC; clone size: once; D gene: -; V gene: TRBV5-1; J gene: TRBJ2-7
CDR3 protein: CASSLGFGGRRTGYSEAFF; CDR3 DNA: TGCGCCAGCAGCTTGGGGTTTGGGGGAAGGAGGACAGGGTATTCTGAAGCTTTCTTT; clone size: few; D gene: TRBD1; V gene: TRBV5-1; J gene: TRBJ1-1
CDR3 protein: CASSLLVTEAFF; CDR3 DNA: TGTGCCAGCAGCCTCCTAGTTACAGAAGCTTTCTTT; clone size: -; D gene: -; V gene: TRBV7-9; J gene: TRBJ1-1
CDR3 protein: CASSLVSSGGVNEQFF; CDR3 DNA: TGTGCCAGCAGCTTAGTTTCTAGCGGGGGGGTCAATGAGCAGTTCTTC; clone size: -; D gene: TRBD2; V gene: TRBV7-2; J gene: TRBJ2-1
CDR3 protein: CASTFQGGDTEAFF; CDR3 DNA: TGCGCCAGCACCTTTCAAGGGGGGGACACTGAAGCTTTCTTT; clone size: -; D gene: -; V gene: TRBV5-1; J gene: TRBJ1-1
CDR3 protein: CASSHHHPRREHRGAVF; CDR3 DNA: TGCGCCAGCAGTCACCACCACCCTCGGCGGGAGCACCGGGGAGCTGTTTTT; clone size: -; D gene: TRBD2; V gene: TRBV23-1; J gene: TRBJ2-2